This T cell receptor (beta chain) emerged from a study of PD-1 blockade in classical Hodgkin lymphoma. General observations from the study: Repertoire differences lack defined causes, possibly disease activity or prior therapy. In newly diagnosed patients, baseline TCR diversity was reportedly below that of healthy donors. Some patients started nivolumab under 1 year after ASCT, and they were excluded.

Regarding this clone: Its antigen is undetermined.

Sample time point: cycle 4 day 1 (C4D1), after 6 weeks of nivolumab. All patients experienced relapse after autologous stem cell transplantation, and brentuximab vedotin exposure was variable. The protocol was immunoSEQ multiplex PCR, while the TCRdb copy is restricted to in-frame clones and leaves out a portion. The repertoire holds roughly 90,000 clones, with approximately 83% as singletons. The CDR3 loop spans 14 amino acids. Trimming shortened V by 0 bases and J by 7 bases, and 13 bases separated the two germline ends. Germline lookup yields CDR1 LNHNV and CDR2 YYDKDF (reference sequence). The TCR originated in a human donor with classical Hodgkin lymphoma. The chain carries TRBV15 and TRBJ2-7; D gene ambiguous. The specimen comprised peripheral blood mononuclear cells (PBMCs), sampled before the fourth cycle of nivolumab. The CDR3 here is CATSRDLLAREQYF. As DNA, the CDR3 is TGTGCCACCAGCAGAGATCTCCTGGCCCGGGAGCAGTACTTC.